The T cell receptor (beta chain) described here comes from a study of early T cells in non-severe SARS-CoV-2 infection. Turning to the study itself: Chains were unpaired, as sequencing was done on bulk RNA from unsorted whole blood.

Unique molecular identifier tags were affixed to discrete cDNA molecules. TCRdb reanalysed the 5' RACE reads using MiXCR and keeps one entry per CDR3 protein. This table has fewer than 110,000 distinct CDR3 sequences, over 8.5% appearing once. Points from the study as a whole: VDJdb-based annotation leaned toward anti-spike CD8 responses and missed private and CD4 specificities.

To note about this clonotype: Its antigen is as yet unknown.

Trimming at V came to 1 base and at J to 1 base, leaving 8 bases not matched to a gene. This CDR3 comprises 19 residues. The germline gives CDR1 MDHEN, CDR2 SYDVKM. V usage is TRBV28 and J usage is TRBJ2-2, with TRBD2 identical over 11 bases. This TCR derives from an adult who was a healthcare worker with PCR-confirmed SARS-CoV-2 infection or an uninfected control (not recorded which). The sample consisted of whole blood. The CDR3 DNA reads as TGTGCCAGCAGTTTATTTGTTTTGCTAGCGGGAGGGAACACCGGGGAGCTGTTTTTT. It specifies CASSLFVLLAGGNTGELFF.